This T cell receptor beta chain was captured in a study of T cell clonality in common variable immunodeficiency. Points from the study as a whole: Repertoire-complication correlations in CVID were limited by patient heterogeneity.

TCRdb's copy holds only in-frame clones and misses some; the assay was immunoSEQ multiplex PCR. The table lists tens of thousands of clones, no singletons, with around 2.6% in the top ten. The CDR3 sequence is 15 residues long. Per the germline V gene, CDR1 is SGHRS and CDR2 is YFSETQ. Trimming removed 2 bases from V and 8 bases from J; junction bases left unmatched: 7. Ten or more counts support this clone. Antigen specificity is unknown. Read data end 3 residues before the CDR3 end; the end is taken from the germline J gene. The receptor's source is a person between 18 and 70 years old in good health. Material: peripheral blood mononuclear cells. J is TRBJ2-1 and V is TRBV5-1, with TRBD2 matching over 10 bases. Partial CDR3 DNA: TGCGCCAGCAGCTTTGGGCTAGCGGGAGTCGATGAG. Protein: CASSFGLAGVDE. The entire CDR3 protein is CASSFGLAGVDEQFF.